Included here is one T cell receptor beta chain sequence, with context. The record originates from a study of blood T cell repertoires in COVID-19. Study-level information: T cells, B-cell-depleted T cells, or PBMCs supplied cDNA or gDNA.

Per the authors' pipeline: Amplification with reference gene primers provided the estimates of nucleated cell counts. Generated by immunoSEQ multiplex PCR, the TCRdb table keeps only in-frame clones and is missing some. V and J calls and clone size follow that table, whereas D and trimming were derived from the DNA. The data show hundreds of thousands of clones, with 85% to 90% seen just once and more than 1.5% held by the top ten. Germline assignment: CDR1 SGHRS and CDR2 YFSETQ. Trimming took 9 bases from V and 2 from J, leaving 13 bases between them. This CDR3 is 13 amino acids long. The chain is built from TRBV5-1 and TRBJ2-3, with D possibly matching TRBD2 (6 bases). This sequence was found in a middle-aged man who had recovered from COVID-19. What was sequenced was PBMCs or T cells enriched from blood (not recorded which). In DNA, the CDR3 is TGCGCCACTACGGCGGGGAACACAGATACGCAGTATTTT. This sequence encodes CATTAGNTDTQYF.